These T cell receptor beta chains were read from a single sample in a study of CD8 T cells in Susac syndrome. In TCRdb, the immunoSEQ multiplex PCR reads were re-called with MiXCR into one record per CDR3 protein. The sample holds approximately 210,000 distinct CDR3 sequences; around 95% are singletons and the top ten take about 0.091%. Source material: CD4+ T cells from PBMCs. The origin of the receptors is a human donor with multiple sclerosis. Both conserved end residues are part of each CDR3. A D gene is named only where the DNA matches it firmly. Where a row states a size, it is once, few, many or the class of an expanded clone; other rows omit it.

clone size	D gene	V gene	J gene	CDR3 DNA	CDR3 protein
NA	NA	TRBV7-9	TRBJ2-7	TGTGCCAGCAGCCGGTACGGACCCTACGAGCAGTACTTC	CASSRYGPYEQYF
NA	NA	TRBV9	TRBJ1-2	TGTGCCAGCAGCACTCAGATGTCCTATGGCTACACCTTC	CASSTQMSYGYTF
NA	NA	TRBV15	TRBJ2-3	TGTGCCACCAGCAGAGTAGGACTACTCACAGATACGCAGTATTTT	CATSRVGLLTDTQYF
NA	NA	TRBV7-9	TRBJ2-1	TGTGCCAGCAGCTTAGTAACAGGCGAGCAGTTCTTC	CASSLVTGEQFF
NA	NA	TRBV6-1	TRBJ2-3	TGTGCCAGCACGGGGGGCAAAGATACGCAGTATTTT	CASTGGKDTQYF
NA	NA	TRBV4-2	TRBJ1-4	TGTGCCAGCAGCCAAGATCGGGGACACAGACTTGCAACTAATGAAAAACTGTTTTTT	CASSQDRGHRLATNEKLFF
NA	NA	TRBV30	TRBJ1-2	TGTGCCTGGAGTGTCCTAAACTATGGCTACACCTTC	CAWSVLNYGYTF
NA	NA	TRBV7-2	TRBJ2-7	TGTGCCAGCACCGACCAGGGGTCTAGGTCCGACGAGCAGTACTTC	CASTDQGSRSDEQYF
NA	TRBD2	TRBV20-1	TRBJ2-3	TGCAGTGCTAGTGCCATTGCTAGCGGGGAAGAGGATACGCAGTATTTT	CSASAIASGEEDTQYF
once	NA	TRBV2	TRBJ1-4	TGTGCCAGCAGTGAACAGGGTACTGCTGAAAAACTGTTTTTT	CASSEQGTAEKLFF
NA	NA	TRBV2	TRBJ1-1	TGTGCCAGCTCTCGAGGGGCTAACACTGAAGCTTTCTTT	CASSRGANTEAFF
NA	NA	TRBV20-1	TRBJ2-2	TGCAGTGCTAGATGGGGGTCCGGGGAGCTGTTTTTT	CSARWGSGELFF
NA	NA	TRBV2	TRBJ2-1	TGTGCCAGCAGTCGCCGGGACGTTGGGGATGAGCAGTTCTTC	CASSRRDVGDEQFF
NA	NA	TRBV12-3/TRBV12-4	TRBJ1-2	TGTGCCAGCAGTTTAGCCGGGTCCTATGGCTACACCTTC	CASSLAGSYGYTF
NA	NA	TRBV28	TRBJ2-5	TGTGCCAGCAGTAGCGCCCCCCCGGCTGTGGAGACCCAGTACTTC	CASSSAPPAVETQYF
NA	TRBD1	TRBV19	TRBJ1-2	TGTGCCAGTAGTTCCTCTCCCGACAGGGGGCAAGGCTACACCTTC	CASSSSPDRGQGYTF
NA	TRBD1	TRBV28	TRBJ2-7	TGTGCCAGCAGTGCGACAGGGTCCTACGAGCAGTACTTC	CASSATGSYEQYF
NA	TRBD1	TRBV2	TRBJ2-1	TGTGCCAGCGTTAACGGACAGGGGGCGGGCAATGAGCAGTTCTTC	CASVNGQGAGNEQFF
once	NA	TRBV20-1	TRBJ1-1	TGCAGGGCGGGATCGGCGAACACTGAAGCTTTCTTT	CRAGSANTEAFF
NA	NA	TRBV9	TRBJ2-1	TGTGCCAGCAGCGTAGCTGTTAGCAGCGCCTACAATGAGCAGTTCTTC	CASSVAVSSAYNEQFF
NA	TRBD2	TRBV5-1	TRBJ2-5	TGCGCCAGCAGGCCTCAACAGCGGGGGAGCGAGACCCAGTACTTC	CASRPQQRGSETQYF
NA	TRBD1	TRBV20-1	TRBJ1-2	TGCAGTGACGACCGGGACAGGGGCTATGGCTACACCTTC	CSDDRDRGYGYTF
NA	NA	TRBV27	TRBJ2-2	TGTGCCAGCAGGCGGACAGTCACCGGGGAGCTGTTTTTT	CASRRTVTGELFF
NA	NA	TRBV15	TRBJ2-5	TGTGCCACCAGCAGAGATTTGCAGGAGACCCAGTACTTC	CATSRDLQETQYF
NA	NA	TRBV14	TRBJ1-1	TGTGCCAGCAGCCGGGCCCGAATGAACACTGAAGCTTTCTTT	CASSRARMNTEAFF